Listed below are T cell receptor beta chains from one sample, sequenced in a study of blood T cell repertoires in COVID-19. Sequenced by immunoSEQ multiplex PCR; TCRdb stores in-frame clones only, minus some. In the table there are 250,000 to 300,000 clones, roughly 90% of which are singletons. Sequencing used peripheral blood. The receptors here all came from a woman between 40 and 55 years old who had recovered from COVID-19. Both conserved end residues are part of each CDR3.

J,V,CDR3
TRBJ2-1,TRBV30,CAWSSTSAGEQFF
TRBJ2-3,TRBV27,CASSSRSTSGVTDTQYF
TRBJ2-1,TRBV19,CASYRTSGPSSYNEQFF
TRBJ2-7,TRBV19,CASSADRDYEQYF
TRBJ2-7,TRBV9,CASSPTSVAYEQYF
TRBJ2-7,TRBV18,CASSPGPSSYEQYF
TRBJ1-2,TRBV7-9,CASSTEVTGNYGYTF
TRBJ2-1,TRBV6-5,CASGSGRAPNEQFF
TRBJ2-7,TRBV28,CASSLPAGESYF
TRBJ1-3,TRBV4-1,CASSRDRPLSGNTIYF
TRBJ2-1,TRBV7-8,CASSLAGTAGPYNEQFF
TRBJ1-1,TRBV7-9,CASTRDRDTEAFF
TRBJ2-1,TRBV29-1,CSVGLAGVTYNEQFF
TRBJ2-3,TRBV9,CASSVGASGSTDTQYF
TRBJ1-5,TRBV28,CASRLGTGGSQPQHF
TRBJ1-4,TRBV27,CASMGQGAADEKLFF
TRBJ2-3,TRBV6-1,CASSEGSGGTDTQYF
TRBJ1-1,TRBV19,CASSIGNRGVAFF
TRBJ2-7,TRBV14,CASSQDRDNYEQYF
TRBJ1-5,TRBV27,CASSSRDRGQPQHF
TRBJ2-7,TRBV13,CASSLALSSYEQYF
TRBJ2-4,TRBV2,CASWGRERGPTAKNIQYF
TRBJ2-3,TRBV30,CAWSLSTDTQYF
TRBJ2-3,TRBV3-1/TRBV3-2,CASSPPVTDTQYF
TRBJ1-5,TRBV6-5,CASSYHHRESNQPQHF
TRBJ2-1,TRBV5-1,CASSFGLAGTGINEQFF
TRBJ2-1,TRBV2,CASSLAGEAYNEQFF
TRBJ2-5,TRBV20-1,CSASSGGGETQYF
TRBJ2-1,TRBV7-2,CASSLNGGGHSNEQFF
TRBJ1-2,TRBV3-1/TRBV3-2,CASSLGQNYGYTF
TRBJ2-7,TRBV10-3,CASARTSGRTALEQYF
TRBJ2-7,TRBV7-9,CASSLDRGDGEQYF
TRBJ2-3,TRBV19,CASSIDFLGPEDTQYF
TRBJ2-7,TRBV3-1/TRBV3-2,CASSQRGDSYEQYF
TRBJ2-3,TRBV6-2/TRBV6-3,CASSHADSRDTQYF
TRBJ1-5,TRBV9,CASSVGPTNQPQHF
TRBJ2-7,TRBV5-1,CASSLVVAGEYEQYF
TRBJ1-1,TRBV19,CASSNAPGQGITEAFF
TRBJ1-6,TRBV4-2,CASSLETGGSPLHF
TRBJ2-3,TRBV6-5,CASSGTSGFTDTQYF
TRBJ1-2,TRBV13,CASSKEGYYGYTF
TRBJ2-3,TRBV28,CASSLRSRSTDTQYF
TRBJ1-5,TRBV19,CASSRRTDNQPQHF
TRBJ2-3,TRBV28,CASSTAGTKSTDTQYF
TRBJ1-2,TRBV11-1,CASRPSPGTGVYGYTF
TRBJ2-1,TRBV27,CASTGTLYNEQFF
TRBJ2-1,TRBV5-1,CASSVGPSGTSYNEQFF
TRBJ2-7,TRBV28,CASSPGLVEQYF
TRBJ2-7,TRBV23-1,CASSPPPASGIPYEQYF
TRBJ2-7,TRBV30,CAWSVGRAGEQYF
TRBJ2-5,TRBV5-1,CASSMDRLVKETQYF
TRBJ2-1,TRBV7-2,CASSLATGHYNEQFF
TRBJ2-7,TRBV11-2,CASSQDRGTIYEQYF
TRBJ2-5,TRBV28,CASSRPGQGSGVEETQYF